This T cell receptor (beta chain) is drawn from a study of CD8 T cells in ankylosing spondylitis. The V and J ends lost 6 bases and 4 bases respectively, with 12 bases between them. The CDR3 totals 14 residues. The germline CDR1 and CDR2 sequences are LGHNA and YSLEER. General study results and limits: Disease-linked clones reportedly showed significant enrichment in matched ankylosing spondylitis synovial fluid. Past research had described some motif variants in reactive arthritis synovial fluid and blood. In peripheral blood, disease-linked CD8+ clones occurred at relatively low frequencies.

5'-RACE, quantitative and with molecular barcodes, yielded the TCR beta libraries. TCRdb reanalysed the 5' RACE reads using MiXCR and keeps one entry per CDR3 protein. The sample carries about 36,000 distinct CDR3 sequences, about 6% recorded once. This clonotype occurred many times. What it recognizes is unknown. Material for sequencing was blood, either unsorted or a sorted T cell fraction (not recorded which). This TCR was recovered from a male donor with ankylosing spondylitis or in good health (not recorded which). The chain employs TRBV4-3 and TRBJ2-2; perhaps TRBD2 as D (6 bases). Written as DNA, the CDR3 is TGCGCCAGCAGGCGGAGGGAAACCACCGGGGAGCTGTTTTTT. The encoded protein is CASRRRETTGELFF.